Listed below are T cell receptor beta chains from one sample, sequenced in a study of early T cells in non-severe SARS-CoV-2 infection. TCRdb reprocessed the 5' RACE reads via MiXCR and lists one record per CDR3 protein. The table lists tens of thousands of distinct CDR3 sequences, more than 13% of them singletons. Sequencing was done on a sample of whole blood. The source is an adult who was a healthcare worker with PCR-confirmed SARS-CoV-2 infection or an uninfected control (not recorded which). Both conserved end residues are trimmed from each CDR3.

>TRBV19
ASNPRGRVYGYT
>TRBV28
ASRRRGGMLF
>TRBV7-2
ASSPQLAGARNEQF
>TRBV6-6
ATKPGLGQPQH
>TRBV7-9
ASSARDFSTDTQY
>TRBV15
AANQGTNTGELF
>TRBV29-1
SVVPLNTEAF
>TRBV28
ASRPTAVYGYT
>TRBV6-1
ASSGDSFPYEQY
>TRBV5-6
ASSLGQGEQF
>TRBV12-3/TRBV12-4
ASSLRPGQGNTIY
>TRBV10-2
ASSEKGGQPQH
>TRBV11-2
ASSPSPGVADTQY
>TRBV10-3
AISDRPSTDTQY
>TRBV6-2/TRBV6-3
ASSQTILAQY
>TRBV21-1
ASSLIVARGTSDGNTIY
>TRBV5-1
ASSLRTDLGNEQF
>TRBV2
ASSGLAATDTQY
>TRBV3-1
ASSQLNRGTEAF
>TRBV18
ASSPGQVETQY
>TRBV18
ASSPSTNTDTQY
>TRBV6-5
ASSQKTSGRFKTQY
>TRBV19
ASSTAGGYT
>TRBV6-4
ASSPGETGVEVTGELF
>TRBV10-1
ASSRPGTDTPIGPQH
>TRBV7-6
ASSLLGGGAPDTQY
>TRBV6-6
ASSSGKANYGYT
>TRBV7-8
ASSLGVGFSSGNTIY
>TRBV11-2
ASSLESGMVYNEQF
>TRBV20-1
SAIGSGDQPQH
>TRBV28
ASSLGTASGNTIY
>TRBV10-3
AIRLTGNTEAF
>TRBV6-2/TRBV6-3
ASCRLAVDEQF
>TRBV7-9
ASSPNRGNFRRTQY
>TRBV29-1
SVEGPENQPQH
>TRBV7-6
ASSLFGGDQETQY
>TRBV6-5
ASRRPGTGYGELF
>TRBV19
ASKRQGFSLGNEQF
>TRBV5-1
ASSFRQGLGYT
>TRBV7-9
ASSLADPSNQPQH
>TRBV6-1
ASSGYRGDQPQH
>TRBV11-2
ASSRTGTGGAKLF
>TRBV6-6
ASSYGRGSTGELF
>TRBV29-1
SVYGTGAEKLF
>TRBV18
ASSPRGGPEEQY
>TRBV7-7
ASSLGTSGQETQY
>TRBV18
ASSPDRAQAF
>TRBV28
ASKRTPTSGIQY
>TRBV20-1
SARDALTDGPWGSNQPQH
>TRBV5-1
ASSLVRGAGEQF
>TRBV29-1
SVDVWDSQGQYGYT
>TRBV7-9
ASSSVGDHEQY
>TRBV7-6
ASSSTGVTQY
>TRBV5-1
ASSMEGGSTYEQY
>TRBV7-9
ASSYGISRYGYT
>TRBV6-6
ASKGGGAQY
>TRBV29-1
SSTDTYEEDTQY
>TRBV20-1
SARDLAGSPYEQY
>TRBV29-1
SVDPGEGTEAF